This T cell receptor (beta chain) comes out of a study of T cell responses to AZD1222 COVID-19 vaccine. Germline V CDR1 and CDR2: MNHEY, SVGAGI. The CDR3 length is 15 residues. Trimming left V 5 bases short and J 0 bases short, with 14 bases between. Here immunoSEQ multiplex PCR was the method, and the copy in TCRdb shows in-frame clones only, minus some. The sample carries roughly 180,000 clones, roughly 90% recorded once. The input for sequencing was peripheral blood, taken 28 days after the second AZD1222 dose. The chain carries TRBV6-5 and TRBJ2-7, with a possible D match to TRBD1 (6 bases). This TCR was sampled from an adult who received the AZD1222 COVID-19 vaccine. CDR3 region: CASSLGTGNSYEQYF. The CDR3, as DNA: TGTGCCAGCAGTCTGGGTACAGGGAACTCCTACGAGCAGTACTTC.